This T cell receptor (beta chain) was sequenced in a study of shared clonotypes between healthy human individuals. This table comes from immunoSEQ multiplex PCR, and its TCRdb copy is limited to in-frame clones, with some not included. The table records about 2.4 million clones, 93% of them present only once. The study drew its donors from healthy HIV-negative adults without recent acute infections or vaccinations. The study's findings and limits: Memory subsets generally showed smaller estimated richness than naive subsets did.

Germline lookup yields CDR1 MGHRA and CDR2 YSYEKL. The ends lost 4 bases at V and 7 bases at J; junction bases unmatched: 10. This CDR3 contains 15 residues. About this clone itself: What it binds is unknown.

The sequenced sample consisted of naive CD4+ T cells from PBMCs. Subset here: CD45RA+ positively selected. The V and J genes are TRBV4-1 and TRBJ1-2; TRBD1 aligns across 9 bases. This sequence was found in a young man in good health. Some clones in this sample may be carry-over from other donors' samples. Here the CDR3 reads CASSPRDRAPGGYTF. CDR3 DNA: TGCGCCAGCAGCCCCCGGGACAGGGCCCCCGGTGGCTACACCTTC.